Each of the 12 T cell receptor beta chains below was sequenced from the same sample in a study of CD8+ T cells in alopecia areata. Documented treatment: oral pan-JAK inhibitor, 5-10 mg twice daily. Sequencing templates came from extracted RNA that was reverse transcribed into cDNA. Clones were read by immunoSEQ multiplex PCR, and TCRdb kept only the in-frame ones, dropping some. The sample yields about 190,000 clones, 50% to 70% seen once. This material consisted of CD4+ T cells sorted from blood, taken around week 47, from a patient treated with tofacitinib. The receptors come from a human donor with alopecia areata.

V gene TRBV23-1 combines with J gene TRBJ1-2, with TRBD1 as a possible D gene (5 bases). TRBV23-1 is an open reading frame, and its role is uncertain. CDR3 length equals 15 residues. Trimming shortened V by 4 bases and J by 1 base, and 13 bases separated the two germline ends. This CDR3 is CASSLPRALNYGYTF. The CDR3 bases are TGCGCCAGCAGTCTCCCCAGGGCGCTTAACTATGGCTACACCTTC.

The rearrangement uses TRBV7-3 and TRBJ2-6; D remains ambiguous. Germline CDR1 SGHTA, CDR2 FQGTGA. This CDR3 is 14 amino acids long. Trimming pared 5 bases from V and 4 bases from J, leaving 9 bases between. This CDR3 reads CASSPQSGANVLTF. In DNA form, the CDR3 reads TGTGCCAGCAGCCCTCAATCCGGGGCCAACGTCCTGACTTTC.

CDR3 in amino acids: CASSQHQETQYF. The CDR3 DNA is TGTGCCAGCAGTCAACACCAAGAGACCCAGTACTTC. The chain links TRBV2 to TRBJ2-5; D gene uncertain. Per the germline V gene, CDR1 is SNHLY and CDR2 is FYNNEI. The CDR3 contains 12 residues. The germline V and J ends were trimmed by 5 bases and 0 bases, with 4 bases remaining between them.

The rearrangement joins TRBV30 to TRBJ2-1, with 12 bases that match TRBD1. This CDR3 region has 14 residues. The trim removed 1 base at V and 8 bases at J, leaving 3 bases unmatched. From germline, CDR1 is GTSNPN and CDR2 SVGIG (reference sequence). CDR3 DNA: TGTGCCTGGAGTGGGGGACAGGGGGCCGATGAGCAGTTCTTC. As protein: CAWSGGQGADEQFF. The full variable domain, its missing parts supplied by reference TRBV30 and TRBJ2-1, is SQTIHQWPATLVQPVGSPLSLECTVEGTSNPNLYWYRQAAGRGLQLLFYSVGIGQISSEVPQNLSASRPQDRQFILSSKKLLLSDSGFYLCAWSGGQGADEQFFGPGTRLTVL.

CDR3 loop: CSVEVGHYGYTF. CDR3 DNA sequence: TGCAGCGTTGAAGTCGGGCACTATGGCTACACCTTC. The chain carries TRBV29-1 and TRBJ1-2; no clear D. V was trimmed by 1 base and J by 3 bases, leaving 6 bases between them. CDR1 is SQVTM, CDR2 ANQGSEA, per germline. This CDR3 has 12 residues.

This chain connects TRBV5-1 to TRBJ2-5; possible D gene TRBD1, 6 bases. V was pared by 4 bases and J by 5 bases, with 18 bases between. This CDR3 has 15 residues. Germline V gives CDR1 SGHRS, CDR2 YFSETQ. CDR3 nucleotides: TGCGCCAGCAGCATCCGGGACACAAGAGGGGAGACCCAGTACTTC. This encodes CASSIRDTRGETQYF.

This chain links TRBV4-1 with TRBJ1-2, with D hard to call. Trimming removed 1 base from V and 5 bases from J, with 14 bases in between. Per the germline V gene, CDR1 is MGHRA and CDR2 is YSYEKL. The CDR3 sequence is 15 residues long. The CDR3 is CASSQVFGGPYGYTF. The CDR3 coding sequence is TGCGCCAGCAGCCAAGTGTTCGGCGGACCATATGGCTACACCTTC.

This chain connects TRBV18 to TRBJ2-7, with TRBD2 matching 11 bases. Germline-derived CDR1 and CDR2 are KGHSH and LQKENI. V lost 5 bases, J lost 2 bases, and 5 bases stayed unmatched. This CDR3 is built from 15 residues. The CDR3 nucleotides read TGTGCCAGCTCAAGATTAGCGGGGGGGCCCTACGAGCAGTACTTC. The encoded protein is CASSRLAGGPYEQYF.

The table lists this clone with a few counts. The genes are TRBV7-2 and TRBJ1-1; D gene ambiguous. CDR1 and CDR2 from the germline V gene are SGHTA and FQGNSA. The ends were cut back, 0 bases at V and 3 bases at J, with 5 bases in the middle. The CDR3 covers 13 residues. The CDR3 DNA sequence: TGTGCCAGCAGCTTAGCCTGGGACACTGAAGCTTTCTTT. This sequence encodes CASSLAWDTEAFF.

This chain connects TRBV9 to TRBJ2-3; 11 bases are shared with TRBD2. The CDR3 spans 17 residues. Germline-derived CDR1 and CDR2 are SGDLS and YYNGEE. Trimming cost V 0 bases and J 5 bases; bases outside gene matches: 8. CDR3 bases: TGTGCCAGCAGCGTAGATTTAGCGGGGGGGCCGGTAGATACGCAGTATTTT. It specifies CASSVDLAGGPVDTQYF.

This clone was observed a handful of times. Sequence at one end of the junction differs from germline and may be a read error. V and J are TRBV18 and TRBJ1-1; maybe TRBD1 (5 bases). Germline V CDR1 and CDR2: KGHSH, LQKENI. This CDR3 has 11 residues. The DNA of the CDR3 is TGTGCCAGCTCACCGGGGCAGAAATCGGTCTTT. It is translated as CASSPGQKSVF.

The chain has TRBV25-1 and TRBJ2-3; no firm D call. There are 12 residues in the CDR3. Between the trimmed V and J ends, which lost 7 bases and 3 bases, there was a span of 8 bases. Germline V gene sequence: CDR1 MGHDK, CDR2 SYGVNS. The CDR3 protein is CASTPDTDTQYF. In DNA form, the CDR3 reads TGTGCCAGCACCCCGGATACAGATACGCAGTATTTT.